The entry below describes one T cell receptor beta chain. Its specificity is unknown. This entry is derived from a study of PD-1 blockade in classical Hodgkin lymphoma. Points from the study as a whole: Similar baseline diversity was found in complete responders and newly diagnosed patients. The study found that TCR diversity rose significantly by C4D1 in CD4+ but not CD8+ cells. Newly diagnosed patients were reported to start with lower TCR diversity than healthy donors.

Using immunoSEQ multiplex PCR, the repertoire was profiled, and TCRdb retains in-frame clones only, with some absent. This sample has tens of thousands of clones, with around four fifths found just once. CDR3 length equals 15 residues. Looked up from germline, CDR1 is MDHEN and CDR2 is SYDVKM. With 5 bases clipped from V and 7 bases from J, the junction kept 11 bases outside the gene matches. Time point in this sample: cycle 4 day 1 (C4D1), after less than 7 weeks of nivolumab. All patients experienced relapse after autologous stem cell transplantation, and brentuximab vedotin exposure was variable. Patients' outcomes at their best amounted to complete response, partial response or progressive disease.

Sequenced material: peripheral blood mononuclear cells (PBMCs), taken before the fourth cycle of nivolumab. The receptor's source is a human donor with classical Hodgkin lymphoma. This rearrangement joins TRBV28 to TRBJ1-1, with 9 bases matching TRBD1. CDR3 sequence: CASSPRQGDANEAFF. In DNA, the CDR3 is TGTGCCAGCAGTCCCAGACAGGGGGACGCGAATGAAGCTTTCTTT. Complete variable domain (other parts from reference TRBV28 and TRBJ1-1): DVKVTQSSRYLVKRTGEKVFLECVQDMDHENMFWYRQDPGLGLRLIYFSYDVKMKEKGDIPEGYSVSREKKERFSLILESASTNQTSMYLCASSPRQGDANEAFFGQGTRLTVV.